Included here is one TCR beta chain sequence, with context. Its antigen remains unidentified. This was the immunoSEQ v3.0 assay at survey level. Libraries were prepared by immunoSEQ multiplex PCR; TCRdb keeps only in-frame clonotypes and omits some of them. The data show fewer than 40,000 clones, almost 97% seen once. The sample comes from a study of long-term antiretroviral therapy in people with HIV. The study's findings and limits: Transplant donor controls retained higher diversity, though diversity increased after ART. Repertoires looked antigen-experienced, with only a slight naive shift after ART. Data on ART adherence, viral resistance or therapy changes were unavailable.

The sequences come from unsorted PBMCs, collected 6.9 years after starting antiretroviral therapy. The sequence came from a young man with HIV.

CDR3 in amino acids: CASSPSTDEQFF. The CDR3 DNA follows: TGCGCCAGCAGCCCTAGCACAGATGAGCAGTTCTTC. J is TRBJ2-1 and V is TRBV5-1; possible D gene TRBD2, 5 bases. Germline assignment: CDR1 SGHRS and CDR2 YFSETQ. This CDR3 spans 12 amino acids. V was trimmed by 4 bases and J by 8 bases, leaving 10 bases between them.